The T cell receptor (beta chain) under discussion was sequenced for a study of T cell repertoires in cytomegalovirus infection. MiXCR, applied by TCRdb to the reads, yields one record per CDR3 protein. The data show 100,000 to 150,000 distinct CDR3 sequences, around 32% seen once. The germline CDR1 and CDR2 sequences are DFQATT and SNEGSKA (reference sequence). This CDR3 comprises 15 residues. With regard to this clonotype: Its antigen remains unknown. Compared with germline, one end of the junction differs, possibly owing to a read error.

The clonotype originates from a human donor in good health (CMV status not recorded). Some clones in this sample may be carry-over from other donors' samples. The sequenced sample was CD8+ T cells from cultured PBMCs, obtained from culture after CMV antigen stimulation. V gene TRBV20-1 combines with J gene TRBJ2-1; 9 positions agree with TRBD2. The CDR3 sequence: CSARRLAEAYDEQFF. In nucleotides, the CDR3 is TGCAGTGCTAGACGACTAGCGGAGGCCTACGATGAGCAGTTCTTC.